This TCR beta chain derives from a study of T-cell memory formation after mild COVID-19. Constant-segment primers served in 5'RACE that generated TCR alpha and TCR beta cDNA libraries bearing sample barcodes and UMIs. A single record per CDR3 protein comes from TCRdb applying MiXCR to the 5' RACE reads. This sample has about 210,000 distinct CDR3 sequences; about 11% occur once, and the top ten carry approximately 3%. This clonotype was counted a few times. The V gene lost 4 bases and the J gene lost 4 bases, with 10 bases spanning the gap. Germline CDR1 and CDR2: SGHVS and FNYEAQ. This CDR3 has 14 amino acids.

The receptor comes from a man aged 18 to 29 who had mild COVID-19 (a few samples of this study predate the infection). Cell type and time point are not known. This sequence joins TRBV7-6 and TRBJ2-2; D may be TRBD1 (6 bases). Sequencing input: PBMCs or a T cell subset sorted from them (not recorded which). The DNA of the CDR3 is TGTGCCAGCAGCTCTTCAGGGGTCACCGGGGAGCTGTTTTTT. Its protein product is CASSSSGVTGELFF.